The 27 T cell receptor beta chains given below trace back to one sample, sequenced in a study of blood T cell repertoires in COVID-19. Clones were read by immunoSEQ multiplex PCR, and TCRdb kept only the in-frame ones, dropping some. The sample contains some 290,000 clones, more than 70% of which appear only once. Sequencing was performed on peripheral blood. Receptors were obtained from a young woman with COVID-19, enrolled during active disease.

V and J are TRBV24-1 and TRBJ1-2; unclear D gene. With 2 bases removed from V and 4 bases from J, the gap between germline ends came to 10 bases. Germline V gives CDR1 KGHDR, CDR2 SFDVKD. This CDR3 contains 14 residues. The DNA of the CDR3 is TGTGCCACCAGTGATTCCGAGTCCCTCTATGGCTACACCTTC. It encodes CATSDSESLYGYTF.

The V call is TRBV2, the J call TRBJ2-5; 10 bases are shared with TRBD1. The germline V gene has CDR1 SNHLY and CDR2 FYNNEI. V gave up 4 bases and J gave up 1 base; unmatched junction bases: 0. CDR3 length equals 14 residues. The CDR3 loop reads CASSGDRGQETQYF. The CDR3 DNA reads TGTGCCAGCAGTGGGGACAGGGGCCAAGAGACCCAGTACTTC.

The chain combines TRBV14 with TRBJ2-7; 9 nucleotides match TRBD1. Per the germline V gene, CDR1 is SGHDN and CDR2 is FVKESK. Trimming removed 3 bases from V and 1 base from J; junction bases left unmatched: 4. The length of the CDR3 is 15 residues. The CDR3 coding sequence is TGTGCCAGCAGCCACCGGGACAGGGCTTCCTACGAGCAGTACTTC. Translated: CASSHRDRASYEQYF.

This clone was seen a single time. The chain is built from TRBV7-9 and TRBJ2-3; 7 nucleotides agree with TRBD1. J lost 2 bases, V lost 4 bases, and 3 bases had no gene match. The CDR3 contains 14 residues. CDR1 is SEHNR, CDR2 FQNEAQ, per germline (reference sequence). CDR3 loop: CASSWDSLTDTQYF. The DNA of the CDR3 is TGTGCCAGCAGCTGGGACAGTCTCACAGATACGCAGTATTTT. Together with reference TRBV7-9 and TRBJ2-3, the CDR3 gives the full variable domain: DTGVSQNPRHKITKRGQNVTFRCDPISEHNRLYWYRQTLGQGPEFLTYFQNEAQLEKSRLLSDRFSAERPKGSFSTLEIQRTEQGDSAMYLCASSWDSLTDTQYFGPGTRLTVL.

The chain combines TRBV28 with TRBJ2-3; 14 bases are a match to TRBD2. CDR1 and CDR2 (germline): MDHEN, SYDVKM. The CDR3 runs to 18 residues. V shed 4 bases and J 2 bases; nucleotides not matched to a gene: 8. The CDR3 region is CASSSRTSGRRPTDTQYF. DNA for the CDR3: TGTGCCAGCAGTTCACGGACTAGCGGGAGGCGGCCCACAGATACGCAGTATTTT.

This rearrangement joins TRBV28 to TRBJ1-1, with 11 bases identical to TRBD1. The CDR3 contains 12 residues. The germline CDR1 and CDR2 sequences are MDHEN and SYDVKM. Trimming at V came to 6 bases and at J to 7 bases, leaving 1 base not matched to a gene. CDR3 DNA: TGTGCCAGCAGGGGACAGGGGGGTGAAGCTTTCTTT. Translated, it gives CASRGQGGEAFF.

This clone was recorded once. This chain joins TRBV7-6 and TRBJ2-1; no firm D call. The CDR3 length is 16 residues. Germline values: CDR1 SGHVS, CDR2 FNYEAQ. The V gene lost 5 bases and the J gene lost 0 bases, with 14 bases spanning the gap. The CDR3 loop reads CASSPLRSGSYNEQFF. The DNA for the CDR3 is TGTGCCAGCAGCCCCCTCCGATCCGGCTCCTACAATGAGCAGTTCTTC.

CDR3 in DNA: TGCGCCAGCAGCCTCAAACTAGCGACTAGCACAGATACGCAGTATTTT. Its protein is CASSLKLATSTDTQYF. The chain is built from TRBV5-1 and TRBJ2-3; 7 bases agree with TRBD2. J was trimmed by 0 bases and V by 4 bases; bases with no gene match: 8. CDR3 length: 16 residues. CDR1 and CDR2 (germline): SGHRS, YFSETQ.

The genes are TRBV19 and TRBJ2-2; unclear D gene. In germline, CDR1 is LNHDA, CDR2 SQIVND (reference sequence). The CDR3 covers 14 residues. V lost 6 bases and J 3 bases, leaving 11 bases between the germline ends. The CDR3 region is CASRADRDTGELFF. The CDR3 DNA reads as TGTGCCAGTAGGGCTGACCGGGACACCGGGGAGCTGTTTTTT.

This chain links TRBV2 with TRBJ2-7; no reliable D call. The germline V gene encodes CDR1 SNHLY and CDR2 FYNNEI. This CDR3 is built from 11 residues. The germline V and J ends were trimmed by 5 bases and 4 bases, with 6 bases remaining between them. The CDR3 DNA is TGTGCCAGCAGTCTAGAGTACGAGCAGTACTTC. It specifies CASSLEYEQYF. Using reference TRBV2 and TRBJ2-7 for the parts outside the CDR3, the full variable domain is EPEVTQTPSHQVTQMGQEVILRCVPISNHLYFYWYRQILGQKVEFLVSFYNNEISEKSEIFDDQFSVERPDGSNFTLKIRSTKLEDSAMYFCASSLEYEQYFGPGTRLTVT.

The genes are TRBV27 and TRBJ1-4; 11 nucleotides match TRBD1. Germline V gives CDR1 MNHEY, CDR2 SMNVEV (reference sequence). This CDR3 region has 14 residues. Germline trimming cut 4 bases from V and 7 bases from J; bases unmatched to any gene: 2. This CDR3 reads CASSSDRGLEKLFF. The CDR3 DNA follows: TGTGCCAGCAGTTCGGACAGGGGGCTTGAAAAACTGTTTTTT.

The CDR3 sequence is CASSPTSGSTDTQYF. The CDR3 DNA reads TGTGCCAGTAGCCCGACTAGCGGGAGTACAGATACGCAGTATTTT. V gene TRBV19 combines with J gene TRBJ2-3, with 12 bases identical to TRBD2. The germline V gene encodes CDR1 LNHDA and CDR2 SQIVND (reference sequence). J lost 3 bases, V lost 6 bases, and 4 bases had no gene match. CDR3 length equals 15 residues.

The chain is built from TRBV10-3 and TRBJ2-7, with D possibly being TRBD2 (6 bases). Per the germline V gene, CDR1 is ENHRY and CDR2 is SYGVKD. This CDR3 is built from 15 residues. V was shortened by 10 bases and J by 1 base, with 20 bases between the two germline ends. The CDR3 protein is CATTKAGAGSYEQYF. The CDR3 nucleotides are TGTGCCACCACCAAAGCGGGCGCTGGATCCTACGAGCAGTACTTC.

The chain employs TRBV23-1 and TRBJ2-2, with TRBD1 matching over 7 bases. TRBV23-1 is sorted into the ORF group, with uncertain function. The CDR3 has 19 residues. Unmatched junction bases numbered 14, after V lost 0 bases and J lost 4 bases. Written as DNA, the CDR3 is TGCGCCAGCAGTCAATCGGGACAGATTCTGAAATATGGCACCGGGGAGCTGTTTTTT. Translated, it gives CASSQSGQILKYGTGELFF.

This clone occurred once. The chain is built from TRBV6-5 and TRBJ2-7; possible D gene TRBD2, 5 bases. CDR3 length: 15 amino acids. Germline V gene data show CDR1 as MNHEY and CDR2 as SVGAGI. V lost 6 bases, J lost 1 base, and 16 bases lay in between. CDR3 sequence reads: CASRLRGLLSYEQYF. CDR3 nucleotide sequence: TGTGCCAGCAGGCTTCGAGGACTCCTTTCCTACGAGCAGTACTTC.

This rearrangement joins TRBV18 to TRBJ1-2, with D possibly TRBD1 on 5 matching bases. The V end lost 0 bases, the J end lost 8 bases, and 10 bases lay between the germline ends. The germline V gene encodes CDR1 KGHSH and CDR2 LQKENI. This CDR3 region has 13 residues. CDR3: CASSPPTRVGYTF. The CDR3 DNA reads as TGTGCCAGCTCACCACCGACCAGGGTGGGCTACACCTTC.

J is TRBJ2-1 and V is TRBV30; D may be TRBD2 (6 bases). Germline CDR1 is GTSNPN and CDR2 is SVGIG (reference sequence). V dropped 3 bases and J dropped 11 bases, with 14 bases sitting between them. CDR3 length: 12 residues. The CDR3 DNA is TGTGCCTGGAGCGCCTCCGGGAGCAAGCAGTTCTTC. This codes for CAWSASGSKQFF. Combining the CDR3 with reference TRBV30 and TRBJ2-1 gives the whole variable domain SQTIHQWPATLVQPVGSPLSLECTVEGTSNPNLYWYRQAAGRGLQLLFYSVGIGQISSEVPQNLSASRPQDRQFILSSKKLLLSDSGFYLCAWSASGSKQFFGPGTRLTVL.

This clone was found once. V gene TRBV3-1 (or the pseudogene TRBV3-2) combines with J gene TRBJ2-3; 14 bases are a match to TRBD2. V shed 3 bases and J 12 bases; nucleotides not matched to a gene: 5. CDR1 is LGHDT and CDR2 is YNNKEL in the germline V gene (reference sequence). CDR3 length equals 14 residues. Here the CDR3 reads CASSHGTSGSPQYF. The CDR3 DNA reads TGTGCCAGCAGCCACGGGACTAGCGGGAGTCCCCAGTATTTT.

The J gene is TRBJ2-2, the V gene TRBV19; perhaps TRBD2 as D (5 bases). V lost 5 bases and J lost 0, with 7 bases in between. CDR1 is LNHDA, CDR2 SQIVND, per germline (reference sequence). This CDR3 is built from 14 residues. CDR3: CASSSLANTGELFF. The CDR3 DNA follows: TGTGCCAGTAGTTCACTAGCGAACACCGGGGAGCTGTTTTTT.

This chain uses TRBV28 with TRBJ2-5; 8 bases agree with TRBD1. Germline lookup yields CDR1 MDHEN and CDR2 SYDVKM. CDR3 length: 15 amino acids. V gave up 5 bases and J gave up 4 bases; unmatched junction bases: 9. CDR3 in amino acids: CASSTPRGLAETQYF. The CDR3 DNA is TGTGCCAGCAGTACCCCCAGGGGGCTGGCAGAGACCCAGTACTTC.

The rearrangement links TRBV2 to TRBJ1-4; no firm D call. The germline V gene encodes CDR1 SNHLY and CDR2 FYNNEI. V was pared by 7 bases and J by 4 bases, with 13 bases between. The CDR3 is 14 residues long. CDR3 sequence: CASIRHPNNEKLFF. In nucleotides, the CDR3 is TGTGCCAGCATCAGACATCCAAATAATGAAAAACTGTTTTTT.

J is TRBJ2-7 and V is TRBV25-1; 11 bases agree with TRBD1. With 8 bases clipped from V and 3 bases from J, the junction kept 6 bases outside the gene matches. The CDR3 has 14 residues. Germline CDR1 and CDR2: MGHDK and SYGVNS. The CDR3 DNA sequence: TGTGCCAGCGCCGGGACAGGGGGTGTCTACGAGCAGTACTTC. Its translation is CASAGTGGVYEQYF.

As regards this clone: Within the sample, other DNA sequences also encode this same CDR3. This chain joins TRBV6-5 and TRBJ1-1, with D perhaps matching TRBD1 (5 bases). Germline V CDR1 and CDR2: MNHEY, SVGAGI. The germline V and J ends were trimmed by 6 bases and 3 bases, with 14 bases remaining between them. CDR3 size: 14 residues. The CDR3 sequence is CASRRRGGYTEAFF. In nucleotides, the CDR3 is TGTGCCAGCAGACGCCGGGGGGGATACACTGAAGCTTTCTTT.

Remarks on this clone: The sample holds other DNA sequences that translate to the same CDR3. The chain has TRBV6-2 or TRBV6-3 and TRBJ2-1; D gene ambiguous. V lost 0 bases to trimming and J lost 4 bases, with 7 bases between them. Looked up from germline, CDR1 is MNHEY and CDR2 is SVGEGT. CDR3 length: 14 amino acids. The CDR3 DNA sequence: TGTGCCAGCAGTTACTCGCTTAGTTACAATGAGCAGTTCTTC. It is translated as CASSYSLSYNEQFF.

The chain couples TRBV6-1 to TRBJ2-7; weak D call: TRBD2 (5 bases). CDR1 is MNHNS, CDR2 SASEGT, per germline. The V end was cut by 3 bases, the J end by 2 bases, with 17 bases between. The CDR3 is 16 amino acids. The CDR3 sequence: CASSDYRGRRPYEQYF. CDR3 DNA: TGTGCCAGCAGTGATTACCGAGGGCGAAGACCCTACGAGCAGTACTTC.

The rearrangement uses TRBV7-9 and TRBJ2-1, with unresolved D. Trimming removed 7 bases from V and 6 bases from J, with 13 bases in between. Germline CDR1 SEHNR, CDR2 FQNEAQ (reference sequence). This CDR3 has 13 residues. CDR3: CASKAPKFNEQFF. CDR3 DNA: TGTGCCAGCAAAGCGCCGAAATTCAATGAGCAGTTCTTC. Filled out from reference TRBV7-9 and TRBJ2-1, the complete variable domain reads DTGVSQNPRHKITKRGQNVTFRCDPISEHNRLYWYRQTLGQGPEFLTYFQNEAQLEKSRLLSDRFSAERPKGSFSTLEIQRTEQGDSAMYLCASKAPKFNEQFFGPGTRLTVL.

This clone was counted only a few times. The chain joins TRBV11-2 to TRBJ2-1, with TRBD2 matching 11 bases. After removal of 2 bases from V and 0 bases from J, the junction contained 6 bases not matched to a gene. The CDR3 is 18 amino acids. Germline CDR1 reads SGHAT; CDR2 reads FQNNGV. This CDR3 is CASSLRLAGMASYNEQFF. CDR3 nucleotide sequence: TGTGCCAGCAGCTTAAGACTAGCGGGGATGGCCTCCTACAATGAGCAGTTCTTC.